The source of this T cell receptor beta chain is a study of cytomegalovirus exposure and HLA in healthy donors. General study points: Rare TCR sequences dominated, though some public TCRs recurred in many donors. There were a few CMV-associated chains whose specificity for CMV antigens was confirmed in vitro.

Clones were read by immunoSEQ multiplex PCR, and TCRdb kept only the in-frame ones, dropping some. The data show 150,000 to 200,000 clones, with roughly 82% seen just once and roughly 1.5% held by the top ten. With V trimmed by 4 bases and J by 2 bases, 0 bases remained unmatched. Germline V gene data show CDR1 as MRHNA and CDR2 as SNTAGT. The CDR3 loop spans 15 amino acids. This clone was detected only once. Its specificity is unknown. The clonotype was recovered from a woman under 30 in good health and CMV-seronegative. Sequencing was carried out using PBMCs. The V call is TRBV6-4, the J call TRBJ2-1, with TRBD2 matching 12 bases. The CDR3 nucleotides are TGTGCCAGCAGTGGGACTAGCGGGACCTACAATGAGCAGTTCTTC. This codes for CASSGTSGTYNEQFF.